The rows below give T cell receptor beta chains drawn from one sample of a study of blood T cell repertoires in COVID-19. TCRdb's table, derived via immunoSEQ multiplex PCR, lists solely in-frame clones and lacks some. Of about 320,000 clones in the sample, about 86% were seen once. Sequenced input: peripheral blood. The source of these receptors is a woman in her forties or fifties with acute or convalescent COVID-19. Each CDR3 is given with its conserved first and last residue. A D gene is named only where the DNA matches it firmly. Not every row has a clone size; where given, it reads once, few, many or a size class.

clone size: -
D gene: TRBD1
J gene: TRBJ2-5
V gene: TRBV5-6
CDR3 DNA: TGTGCCAGCAGCCCTCTGACAGGGAACCAAGAGACCCAGTACTTC
CDR3 protein: CASSPLTGNQETQYF

clone size: -
D gene: TRBD1
J gene: TRBJ1-4
V gene: TRBV4-1
CDR3 DNA: TGCGCCAGCAGCCACCCGGGACAGGACAATGAAAAACTGTTTTTT
CDR3 protein: CASSHPGQDNEKLFF

clone size: few
D gene: TRBD1
J gene: TRBJ2-2
V gene: TRBV24-1
CDR3 DNA: TGTGCCACCAGTGATGTGACAGGGGGCGGAAACACCGGGGAGCTGTTTTTT
CDR3 protein: CATSDVTGGGNTGELFF

clone size: -
D gene: TRBD1
J gene: TRBJ1-5
V gene: TRBV6-5
CDR3 DNA: TGTGCCAGCAGTCAGGGGGATCGGCAGCCCCAGCATTTT
CDR3 protein: CASSQGDRQPQHF

clone size: -
D gene: TRBD1
J gene: TRBJ2-1
V gene: TRBV27
CDR3 DNA: TGTGCCAGCAGTTCAACCCGGACAGGAACCTTTAGGATCTTC
CDR3 protein: CASSSTRTGTFRIF

clone size: -
D gene: -
J gene: TRBJ1-3
V gene: TRBV25-1
CDR3 DNA: TGTGCCAGCAGTGAACCCCAGGGGAAGAAAAGAAACACCATATATTTT
CDR3 protein: CASSEPQGKKRNTIYF

clone size: -
D gene: TRBD1
J gene: TRBJ1-4
V gene: TRBV6-1
CDR3 DNA: TGTACCAGCAGTGACCCGACAGGGGGATGGGAAAAACTGTTTTTT
CDR3 protein: CTSSDPTGGWEKLFF

clone size: -
D gene: -
J gene: TRBJ1-5
V gene: TRBV27
CDR3 DNA: TGTGCCAGCAAGGGACTCGATAATAGCAATCAGCCCCAGCATTTT
CDR3 protein: CASKGLDNSNQPQHF

clone size: -
D gene: -
J gene: TRBJ2-1
V gene: TRBV14
CDR3 DNA: TGTGCCAGCAGCCCCCTCAATGAGCAGTTCTTC
CDR3 protein: CASSPLNEQFF

clone size: -
D gene: -
J gene: TRBJ1-6
V gene: TRBV5-4
CDR3 DNA: TGTGCCAGCAGCGTCAATTCCGGTTATTCACCCCTCCACTTT
CDR3 protein: CASSVNSGYSPLHF

clone size: -
D gene: -
J gene: TRBJ2-2
V gene: TRBV5-1
CDR3 DNA: TGCGCCAGCAGCTTAGGACAGAACACCGGGGAGCTGTTTTTT
CDR3 protein: CASSLGQNTGELFF

clone size: -
D gene: TRBD1
J gene: TRBJ2-5
V gene: TRBV18
CDR3 DNA: TGTGCCAGCTCACCGGACAGGGGGGTAGAGACCCAGTACTTC
CDR3 protein: CASSPDRGVETQYF

clone size: -
D gene: TRBD1
J gene: TRBJ1-3
V gene: TRBV5-6
CDR3 DNA: TGTGCCAGCAGCTGGGGACAGGGGAGAAACACCATATATTTT
CDR3 protein: CASSWGQGRNTIYF

clone size: once
D gene: TRBD1
J gene: TRBJ1-2
V gene: TRBV20-1
CDR3 DNA: TGCAGTGCGCGACAGGGTTATGGCTACACCTTC
CDR3 protein: CSARQGYGYTF

clone size: -
D gene: TRBD1
J gene: TRBJ1-4
V gene: TRBV2
CDR3 DNA: TGTGCCAGCAGTGATTCCGGGACAGGGTACGAAAAACTGTTTTTT
CDR3 protein: CASSDSGTGYEKLFF

clone size: -
D gene: -
J gene: TRBJ1-1
V gene: TRBV6-5
CDR3 DNA: TGTGCCAGCAACAGGGCGGGGAACACTGAAGCTTTCTTT
CDR3 protein: CASNRAGNTEAFF

clone size: -
D gene: -
J gene: TRBJ1-5
V gene: TRBV7-9
CDR3 DNA: TGTGCCAGCAGCTTAGAGGGCAGGGGACATCAGCCCCAGCATTTT
CDR3 protein: CASSLEGRGHQPQHF

clone size: once
D gene: -
J gene: TRBJ1-5
V gene: TRBV19
CDR3 DNA: TGTGCCAGTAACGGGACACCCAATCAGCCCCAGCATTTT
CDR3 protein: CASNGTPNQPQHF

clone size: -
D gene: TRBD2
J gene: TRBJ2-5
V gene: TRBV3-1/TRBV3-2
CDR3 DNA: TGTGCCAGCAGCCTCCTGGGAGCGGGGGAGGGGACCCAGTACTTC
CDR3 protein: CASSLLGAGEGTQYF

clone size: -
D gene: -
J gene: TRBJ2-2
V gene: TRBV5-4
CDR3 DNA: TGTGCCAGCAGCTTAACAGCGGAGACCGGGGAGCTGTTTTTT
CDR3 protein: CASSLTAETGELFF

clone size: -
D gene: -
J gene: TRBJ2-3
V gene: TRBV11-2
CDR3 DNA: TGTGCCAGCAGCTTAGCCCCACCGGGGGGCACAGATACGCAGTATTTT
CDR3 protein: CASSLAPPGGTDTQYF

clone size: -
D gene: TRBD1
J gene: TRBJ1-5
V gene: TRBV9
CDR3 DNA: TGTGCCAGCAGCTGGGGACAGGGGACCAACCAGCCCCAGCATTTT
CDR3 protein: CASSWGQGTNQPQHF

clone size: few
D gene: -
J gene: TRBJ1-2
V gene: TRBV29-1
CDR3 DNA: TGCAGCGTTGCCAGGAACTATGGCTACACCTTC
CDR3 protein: CSVARNYGYTF

clone size: -
D gene: -
J gene: TRBJ1-3
V gene: TRBV21-1
CDR3 DNA: TGTGCCAGCAGCAAAGTAGAAGGGGCGCCCGGAAACACCATATATTTT
CDR3 protein: CASSKVEGAPGNTIYF

clone size: -
D gene: TRBD2
J gene: TRBJ2-3
V gene: TRBV19
CDR3 DNA: TGTGCCAGTAACCCCAGCGGGGGGGATACGCAGTATTTT
CDR3 protein: CASNPSGGDTQYF

clone size: -
D gene: -
J gene: TRBJ2-7
V gene: TRBV9
CDR3 DNA: TGTGCCAGCAGCGTAGGAGGGCCGCCCTACGAGCAGTACTTC
CDR3 protein: CASSVGGPPYEQYF

clone size: -
D gene: -
J gene: TRBJ1-1
V gene: TRBV7-2
CDR3 DNA: TGTGCCAGCAGCTACGACAGAAACACTGAAGCTTTCTTT
CDR3 protein: CASSYDRNTEAFF

clone size: -
D gene: TRBD1
J gene: TRBJ1-2
V gene: TRBV6-1
CDR3 DNA: TGTGCCAGCAGTGAGATGGGACAGGGGTATGGCTACACCTTC
CDR3 protein: CASSEMGQGYGYTF

clone size: -
D gene: TRBD1
J gene: TRBJ2-1
V gene: TRBV27
CDR3 DNA: TGTGCCACCAGGGGACAGGGCACGATTAGGTACTACAATGAGCAGTTCTTC
CDR3 protein: CATRGQGTIRYYNEQFF

clone size: few
D gene: TRBD1
J gene: TRBJ1-4
V gene: TRBV5-4
CDR3 DNA: TGTGCCAGCAGCTATGCAGGGGGCTCAACTAATGAAAAACTGTTTTTT
CDR3 protein: CASSYAGGSTNEKLFF

clone size: few
D gene: TRBD1
J gene: TRBJ2-2
V gene: TRBV12-5
CDR3 DNA: TGTGCTAGTGGTTTGGAATGGGACAGGGGGCCCGGGGAGCTGTTTTTT
CDR3 protein: CASGLEWDRGPGELFF